The 17 T cell receptor beta chains reported below all come from one sample, sequenced in a study of spatial heterogeneity in lung cancer. MiXCR, run by TCRdb on the 5' RACE reads, gives a single entry per CDR3 protein. Seen here are some 39,000 distinct CDR3 sequences, about 6.8% observed once, and the top ten hold 43%. The sample's time point: sample taken at primary tumor resection. The sample in question was PBMCs, obtained at surgery. These receptors all stem from a female donor with early-stage non-small cell lung cancer.

This clonotype was picked up many times. The V and J genes are TRBV20-1 and TRBJ2-4; TRBD1 matches 7 bases. J was trimmed by 3 bases and V by 2 bases; bases with no gene match: 4. There are 14 residues in the CDR3. The germline V gene encodes CDR1 DFQATT and CDR2 SNEGSKA (reference sequence). For the CDR3, the DNA is TGCAGTGCTAGAATAACAGGGGACAAAAACATTCAGTACTTC. The encoded protein is CSARITGDKNIQYF.

This clonotype was found a few times. The rearrangement uses TRBV29-1 and TRBJ2-5; D is perhaps TRBD2 (5 bases). From germline, CDR1 is SQVTM and CDR2 ANQGSEA. V was trimmed by 1 base and J by 5 bases, leaving 17 bases between them. The CDR3 spans 15 residues. The CDR3 region has the DNA TGCAGCGTTGAAGCGGAGGATCCCTGGCGGGAGACCCAGTACTTC. Translating gives CSVEAEDPWRETQYF.

The chain links TRBV20-1 to TRBJ2-7, with 7 bases aligning to TRBD1. V lost 1 base and J lost 4; bases outside the gene matches: 10. Germline CDR1 reads DFQATT; CDR2 reads SNEGSKA (reference sequence). CDR3 length: 15 amino acids. CDR3: CSARGPQGRLYEQYF. The DNA of the CDR3 is TGCAGTGCTAGAGGCCCACAGGGGAGATTGTACGAGCAGTACTTC.

This clonotype showed up just a few times. The rearrangement links TRBV28 to TRBJ1-4; D uncertain. Germline CDR1 reads MDHEN; CDR2 reads SYDVKM. The CDR3 is 14 amino acids. V lost 2 bases, J lost 10 bases, and 14 bases lay in between. The CDR3 region has the DNA TGTGCCAGCAGTTTAGCCTTGGCATCTATAAAACTGTTTTTT. It yields the protein CASSLALASIKLFF. Full variable domain (missing parts from reference TRBV28 and TRBJ1-4): DVKVTQSSRYLVKRTGEKVFLECVQDMDHENMFWYRQDPGLGLRLIYFSYDVKMKEKGDIPEGYSVSREKKERFSLILESASTNQTSMYLCASSLALASIKLFFGSGTQLSVL.

This clonotype was recorded many times. V usage is TRBV7-2 and J usage is TRBJ1-1; D not resolved. This CDR3 is built from 12 residues. The V gene lost 5 bases and the J gene lost 4 bases, with 8 bases spanning the gap. Germline V gene sequence: CDR1 SGHTA, CDR2 FQGNSA. The CDR3 protein is CASSPVPTEAFF. In DNA form, the CDR3 reads TGTGCCAGCAGCCCCGTTCCCACTGAAGCTTTCTTT. Looking up the rest from reference TRBV7-2 and TRBJ1-1 gives the full variable domain: GAGVSQSPSNKVTEKGKDVELRCDPISGHTALYWYRQSLGQGLEFLIYFQGNSAPDKSGLPSDRFSAERTGGSVSTLTIQRTQQEDSAVYLCASSPVPTEAFFGQGTRLTVV.

The sample holds a few counts of this clonotype. The chain uses TRBV9 and TRBJ2-7, with D maybe TRBD2 (5 bases). Germline loops: CDR1 SGDLS, CDR2 YYNGEE. This CDR3 region has 14 residues. Trimming shortened V by 3 bases and J by 7 bases, and 17 bases separated the two germline ends. The CDR3 reads CASSAQPRGLEQYF. The CDR3 nucleotides are TGTGCCAGCAGCGCCCAGCCCCGGGGTTTGGAGCAGTACTTC.

This clonotype was recorded many times. The chain is built from TRBV6-5 and TRBJ1-1; no reliable D call. Germline V lookup: CDR1 MNHEY, CDR2 SVGAGI. CDR3 length equals 15 residues. V was trimmed by 6 bases and J by 4 bases, leaving 18 bases between them. The CDR3 loop reads CASSPAVGRPTEAFF. CDR3 nucleotide sequence: TGTGCCAGCAGCCCCGCGGTGGGGAGACCCACTGAAGCTTTCTTT.

This clonotype was recorded a few times. The chain joins TRBV2 to TRBJ2-1, with D possibly TRBD2 on 6 matching bases. V dropped 4 bases and J dropped 3 bases, with 10 bases sitting between them. Looked up from germline, CDR1 is SNHLY and CDR2 is FYNNEI. The CDR3 spans 14 residues. The CDR3 DNA reads TGTGCCAGCAGTGGTACGGGGGACTACAATGAGCAGTTCTTC. Its translation is CASSGTGDYNEQFF. The complete variable domain, with remaining parts taken from reference TRBV2 and TRBJ2-1, reads EPEVTQTPSHQVTQMGQEVILRCVPISNHLYFYWYRQILGQKVEFLVSFYNNEISEKSEIFDDQFSVERPDGSNFTLKIRSTKLEDSAMYFCASSGTGDYNEQFFGPGTRLTVL.

A few counts support this clonotype. J is TRBJ1-5 and V is TRBV12-3 or TRBV12-4; maybe TRBD1 (6 bases). The CDR3 runs to 13 residues. Trimming removed 5 bases from V and 7 bases from J, with 12 bases in between. As DNA, the CDR3 is TGTGCCAGCAGTATGGACAGACGACAGCCCCAGCATTTT. This codes for CASSMDRRQPQHF.

Many counts were recorded for this clonotype. V and J are TRBV7-2 and TRBJ2-2; the D call may be TRBD1 or TRBD2 (5 bases each). Trimming left V 4 bases short and J 0 bases short, with 9 bases between. Germline CDR1 is SGHTA and CDR2 is FQGNSA. This CDR3 is built from 15 residues. This CDR3 is CASSSTGPNTGELFF. For the CDR3, the DNA is TGTGCCAGCAGCTCTACGGGGCCGAACACCGGGGAGCTGTTTTTT.

The CDR3 DNA reads as TGTGCCACCAGTGGACTAGCGGGGCTCAATGAGCAGTTCTTC. This translates into CATSGLAGLNEQFF. The gene calls are TRBV24-1 and TRBJ2-1, with 11 bases aligning to TRBD2. The CDR3 has 14 residues. Germline lookup yields CDR1 KGHDR and CDR2 SFDVKD. V shed 5 bases and J 6 bases; nucleotides not matched to a gene: 2.

This clonotype turned up a few times. The chain joins TRBV4-2 to TRBJ2-7, with 9 bases that match TRBD1. The germline CDR1 and CDR2 sequences are LGHNA and YNFKEQ. The length of the CDR3 is 14 residues. After removal of 4 bases from V and 6 bases from J, the junction contained 7 bases not matched to a gene. Written as DNA, the CDR3 is TGTGCCAGCAGCCCGGGACAGGGAGGAGCCGAGCAGTACTTC. Protein product: CASSPGQGGAEQYF.

This clonotype was counted at least ten times. V is TRBV5-5 and J is TRBJ2-4; possible D gene TRBD1, 5 bases. The CDR3 is made up of 16 amino acids. V lost 0 bases and J lost 2, with 12 bases in between. Germline CDR1 is SGHKS and CDR2 is YYEKEE (reference sequence). CDR3 DNA sequence: TGTGCCAGCAGCTTGGTCCAGGGTATATCCAAAAACATTCAGTACTTC. Amino acids: CASSLVQGISKNIQYF.

This clonotype was observed a few times. Compared with germline, one end of the junction differs, possibly owing to a read error. CDR3 sequence (DNA): TGCGCCAGCAGCCTGGGACAGACTAATTCACCCCTCCATTTT. This gives the protein CASSLGQTNSPLHF. V and J are TRBV5-1 and TRBJ1-6; TRBD1 aligns across 7 bases. The CDR3 spans 14 residues. Per the germline V gene, CDR1 is SGHRS and CDR2 is YFSETQ.

The chain couples TRBV6-5 to TRBJ2-7, with D unclear. V lost 2 bases and J lost 5, with 13 bases in between. The CDR3 is made up of 14 amino acids. CDR1 and CDR2 (germline): MNHEY, SVGAGI. In DNA, the CDR3 is TGTGCCAGCAGTTACCGCCGGGTTTTAAACGAGCAGTACTTC. The encoded protein is CASSYRRVLNEQYF.

This clonotype was counted only a few times. The V and J genes are TRBV7-9 and TRBJ2-7; D is perhaps TRBD2 (6 bases). The V and J ends lost 3 bases and 5 bases respectively, with 14 bases between them. Germline-derived CDR1 and CDR2 are SEHNR and FQNEAQ (reference sequence). The length of the CDR3 is 14 residues. This chain's CDR3 is CASSLEGFEDEQYF. CDR3 DNA: TGTGCCAGCAGCTTGGAGGGGTTTGAGGACGAGCAGTACTTC.

This clonotype has more than one count but fewer than ten. The J gene is TRBJ2-5, the V gene TRBV7-2, with 9 bases that match TRBD2. This CDR3 comprises 17 residues. From germline, CDR1 is SGHTA and CDR2 FQGNSA. The ends lost 1 base at V and 1 base at J; junction bases unmatched: 7. In nucleotides, the CDR3 is TGTGCCAGCAGCTTAGTCCCAGCGGGGGGCCTCCAAGAGACCCAGTACTTC. Protein product: CASSLVPAGGLQETQYF.